The entry below describes one TCR beta chain. This sample stems from a study of T cell responses to AZD1222 COVID-19 vaccine. Sequenced by immunoSEQ multiplex PCR; TCRdb stores in-frame clones only, minus some. The data contain 150,000 to 160,000 clones, more than 90% of them singletons. The V gene end was trimmed by 5 bases and the J gene end by 5 bases; junction bases not matched to a gene: 8. The germline CDR1 and CDR2 sequences are GTSNPN and SVGIG (reference sequence). The CDR3 extends over 13 amino acids. The sequencing used peripheral blood, collected on day 0 of AZD1222 vaccination. The receptor was isolated from an adult in good health. The V and J genes are TRBV30 and TRBJ2-5; 7 bases map to TRBD2. This chain's CDR3 is CAWANLGGETQYF. The CDR3 bases are TGTGCCTGGGCGAACCTGGGGGGGGAGACCCAGTACTTC.